The sequence of this T cell receptor (beta chain) was determined in a study of cytotoxic CD8 clonotypes in ibrutinib-treated CLL. There are a few counts of this clone. Its target is unknown. Clones were read by immunoSEQ multiplex PCR, and TCRdb kept only the in-frame ones, dropping some. The sample gives around 40,000 clones, under 80% of which show up once; 9.5% to 13% is in the top ten. Whole-study findings and limits: Sampling time points were not equivalent between sustained-remission and progressing patients.

CDR3 length: 10 residues. Germline V CDR1 and CDR2: SQVTM, ANQGSEA. The ends were cut back, 0 bases at V and 6 bases at J, with 2 bases in the middle. Material: PBMCs, obtained at disease progression, from a patient treated with ibrutinib. The clonotype comes from a human donor with chronic lymphocytic leukemia. This chain links TRBV29-1 with TRBJ1-2; D is undetermined. The CDR3 region is CSVEEDGYTF. In DNA, the CDR3 is TGCAGCGTTGAAGAGGATGGCTACACCTTC.